Listed below are T cell receptor beta chains from one sample, sequenced in a study of blood T cell repertoires in COVID-19. Repertoires were generated with immunoSEQ multiplex PCR, while TCRdb's copy carries only in-frame clones and drops some. The sample yields around 100,000 clones, 84% seen once. The sample was peripheral blood. These receptor sequences come from a human donor in a cohort sampled during active COVID-19. Both conserved end residues are part of each CDR3. Each record gives: clone size, J gene, V gene, D gene, CDR3 DNA, CDR3 protein. A D gene is named only where the DNA matches it firmly. Size is omitted from some rows. Given values are once, few, many or a class for expanded clones.

.,TRBJ2-1,TRBV3-1/TRBV3-2,TRBD2,TGTGCCAGCACAAAGCGGGGGGGCACGAATGAGCAGTTCTTC,CASTKRGGTNEQFF
.,TRBJ1-2,TRBV11-2,TRBD1,TGTGCCAGCAGCCCCCGGGACAGTGGCTATGGCTACACCTTC,CASSPRDSGYGYTF
.,TRBJ1-2,TRBV2,TRBD1,TGTGCCAGCGGGACCCGGCGGTTTGACAGGGCCGCCCGAACGTTGACCCTCTATGGCTACACCTTC,CASGTRRFDRAARTLTLYGYTF
.,TRBJ1-2,TRBV7-3,.,TGTGCCAGCAGCTTATCCCCAGGGAACTATGGCTACACCTTC,CASSLSPGNYGYTF
.,TRBJ2-5,TRBV12-3/TRBV12-4,.,TGTGCCAGCAGTTTTAAAAAAGAGACCCAGTACTTC,CASSFKKETQYF
.,TRBJ1-4,TRBV7-9,.,TGTGCCAGCAGCTTAAGTGCGACAGGCAGAAATGAAAAACTGTTTTTT,CASSLSATGRNEKLFF
once,TRBJ1-1,TRBV30,.,TGTGCCTGTGGGAGGGGTACTTTGGACACTGAAGCTTTCTTT,CACGRGTLDTEAFF
.,TRBJ2-7,TRBV11-3,TRBD2,TGTGCCAGCAGCTTAGCGGGGGGGTCCTACGAGCAGTACTTC,CASSLAGGSYEQYF
.,TRBJ2-1,TRBV14,.,TGTGCCAGCAGCCTCCAACTAAGCGGCGACGCGTTCTTC,CASSLQLSGDAFF
.,TRBJ1-2,TRBV7-8,TRBD1,TGTGCCAGCAGTTCCTCGGGACAGCCTAACTATGGCTACACCTTC,CASSSSGQPNYGYTF
few,TRBJ1-5,TRBV10-3,.,TGTGCCATCAGCCTACAGGGCCAGCCCCAGCATTTT,CAISLQGQPQHF
.,TRBJ1-2,TRBV19,.,TGTGCCAGTAGTAGAGCGGAGACCGGGACACAGACCTATGGCTACACCTTC,CASSRAETGTQTYGYTF
few,TRBJ1-6,TRBV2,.,TGTGCCAGCAATACCGGGGTGAACTCACCCCTCCACTTT,CASNTGVNSPLHF
.,TRBJ2-6,TRBV7-9,TRBD2,TGTGCCAGCAGCTTACTAGCGGGGTTCTCTGGGGCCAACGTCCTGACTTTC,CASSLLAGFSGANVLTF
.,TRBJ1-4,TRBV15,TRBD1,TGTGCCACCAGTTCCCTATTCGGTCGGACAGGGGTCGATGAAAAACTGTTTTTT,CATSSLFGRTGVDEKLFF
.,TRBJ1-4,TRBV30,.,TGTGCCTGGAGGGGACAAATGGGCCGTTATGAAAAACTGTTTTTT,CAWRGQMGRYEKLFF
.,TRBJ2-5,TRBV2,.,TGTGCCAGCAACCAAGCGAAGGGGGAGACCCAGTACTTC,CASNQAKGETQYF
.,TRBJ2-4,TRBV14,.,TGTGCCAGCAGCCATGGTTCGGGGGTAGTCATTCAGTACTTC,CASSHGSGVVIQYF
.,TRBJ2-5,TRBV2,TRBD1,TGTGCCAGCAGGGAGGACAGGGGGCCAGAGACCCAGTACTTC,CASREDRGPETQYF
.,TRBJ2-3,TRBV6-2/TRBV6-3,.,TGTGCCAGCAGTTACCGGGAAGGAGACTTCACAGATACGCAGTATTTT,CASSYREGDFTDTQYF
.,TRBJ2-7,TRBV30,TRBD1,TGTGCCTGGGGACAGGGCAACTACGAGCAGTACTTC,CAWGQGNYEQYF
.,TRBJ1-1,TRBV5-4,.,TGTGCCAGCAGCGCCAGCGGGGATAGTCTGGAGGCTGAAGCTTTCTTT,CASSASGDSLEAEAFF
once,TRBJ1-1,TRBV19,.,TGTGCCAGTAGTATAGACAGGTTAAGGACTGAAGCTTTCTTT,CASSIDRLRTEAFF
.,TRBJ1-1,TRBV7-9,.,TGTGCCAGCAGCTTAGGGGATGGGGGGACTGAAGCTTTCTTT,CASSLGDGGTEAFF
.,TRBJ2-6,TRBV3-1/TRBV3-2,.,TGTGCCAGCAGCCACCACAGGGAAACTGGGGCCAACGTCCTGACTTTC,CASSHHRETGANVLTF
once,TRBJ1-1,TRBV27,.,TGTGCCAGCAGTTTTCGGACAGCCGCTGAAGCTTTCTTT,CASSFRTAAEAFF
.,TRBJ1-4,TRBV6-5,.,TGTGCCAGCTCCGGGGTAGGAGAAAAACTGTTTTTT,CASSGVGEKLFF
.,TRBJ2-1,TRBV19,TRBD2,TGTGCCAGTAGTACCCCCGGACTAGCGGATGAGCAGTTCTTC,CASSTPGLADEQFF
few,TRBJ1-4,TRBV27,.,TGTGCCAGCAGCTCCTCCCGTCAGGGAGGGAATGAAAAACTGTTTTTT,CASSSSRQGGNEKLFF
few,TRBJ1-1,TRBV5-1,.,TGCGCCAGCAGCCCCTGGGGGGACACTGAAGCTTTCTTT,CASSPWGDTEAFF
few,TRBJ1-1,TRBV11-2,TRBD1,TGTGCCAGCAGCTTAGGGACAGGGGCCACTGAAGCTTTCTTT,CASSLGTGATEAFF
.,TRBJ2-2,TRBV5-5,.,TGTGCCAGCAGCCCTCAGTGGAGTGAGTCCGGGGAGCTGTTTTTT,CASSPQWSESGELFF
.,TRBJ2-7,TRBV6-4,TRBD2,TGTGCCAGCAGTGACAGGGCCGGGGGGTCCTACGAGCAGTACTTC,CASSDRAGGSYEQYF
.,TRBJ1-1,TRBV5-1,TRBD1,TGCGCCAGCAGCCGGAGGACAGGGGACACTGAAGCTTTCTTT,CASSRRTGDTEAFF
.,TRBJ2-3,TRBV11-2,TRBD2,TGTGCCAGCAGCTTATGGAGGACTAGCGGGGAAATCACAGATACGCAGTATTTT,CASSLWRTSGEITDTQYF
.,TRBJ2-2,TRBV30,.,TGTGCCTGGAGGTCATCTGCGGGCGGGGAGCTGTTTTTT,CAWRSSAGGELFF
.,TRBJ2-3,TRBV27,TRBD1,TGTGCCAGCACCCTCCGGGGACAGAGCACAGATACGCAGTATTTT,CASTLRGQSTDTQYF
few,TRBJ1-2,TRBV7-2,.,TGTGCCAGCAGCTTATCCGCAGGGGCCTATGGCTACACCTTC,CASSLSAGAYGYTF
.,TRBJ2-7,TRBV4-2,TRBD1,TGTGCCAGCAGCCCCCAGAAGGGGGCCAACTCCTACGAGCAGTACTTC,CASSPQKGANSYEQYF
few,TRBJ1-2,TRBV19,.,TGTGCCAGTACCCAAGACCGGGGGTATGGCTATGGCTACACCTTC,CASTQDRGYGYGYTF
.,TRBJ1-2,TRBV5-1,TRBD1,TGCGCCAGCAGCTTGGTAGCGGCGGGACAGGGTGTCTATGGCTACACCTTC,CASSLVAAGQGVYGYTF
.,TRBJ1-6,TRBV10-3,.,TGTGCCATCAGTGAGGAGGGCGCCAAATCGCCGAATTCACCCCTCCACTTT,CAISEEGAKSPNSPLHF
.,TRBJ2-4,TRBV11-2,TRBD1,TGTGCCAGCAGCTCGGGACAGACAAAGGGAAACATTCAGTACTTC,CASSSGQTKGNIQYF
.,TRBJ1-2,TRBV5-1,.,TGCGCCAGCGGTATTTCAGGGCTTGGCTACACCTTC,CASGISGLGYTF
.,TRBJ1-2,TRBV6-5,.,TGTGCCAGCAATCCTTCGGGGTTAGACTATGGCTACACCTTC,CASNPSGLDYGYTF
.,TRBJ1-4,TRBV2,.,TGTGCCAGCAGTGAGGGGGGGATTGGTGAAAAACTGTTTTTT,CASSEGGIGEKLFF
.,TRBJ2-7,TRBV5-4,TRBD1,TGTGCCAGCAGCCATTCCCGGACAGGGGGCTCCTACGAGCAGTACTTC,CASSHSRTGGSYEQYF
once,TRBJ1-3,TRBV19,.,TGTGCCAGTAGTCCGGACAGAAGCTCTGGAAACACCATATATTTT,CASSPDRSSGNTIYF
.,TRBJ2-3,TRBV7-2,TRBD2,TGTGCCAGCAGCTTAGTATTGCTAGCGGGGGGCCCAGATACGCAGTATTTT,CASSLVLLAGGPDTQYF
.,TRBJ2-5,TRBV7-7,TRBD2,TGTGCTAGCAGCTTAGCGGGAGTGGCCCAAGAGACCCAGTACTTC,CASSLAGVAQETQYF
.,TRBJ1-6,TRBV21-1,.,TGTGCCAGCAGCAATTATACGGACAGGTCAAATTCACCCCTCCACTTT,CASSNYTDRSNSPLHF
.,TRBJ1-4,TRBV12-3/TRBV12-4,TRBD1,TGTGCCAGCAGCAACCAGGGGGGTGAAAAACTGTTTTTT,CASSNQGGEKLFF
few,TRBJ2-7,TRBV5-4,TRBD2,TGTGCCAGCAGCCCTAGCGGGGGGACCTCCTACGAGCAGTACTTC,CASSPSGGTSYEQYF